Listed here is a single TCR beta chain. Its antigen is not known. This specimen belongs to a study of CD4 T cells in relation to SARS-CoV-2 and coronaviruses. Study summary: Convalescent patients had median age around 42 years, range roughly 21 to 75.

V dropped 5 bases and J dropped 1 base, with 12 bases sitting between them. This CDR3 region has 14 residues. Germline-derived CDR1 and CDR2 are SEHNR and FQNEAQ (reference sequence). The repertoire was sequenced with immunoSEQ multiplex PCR; TCRdb's copy has only in-frame clones and lacks some. In the table there are about 47,000 clones, over 70% of which are singletons. The sample was naive CD4+ T cells from PBMCs, cultured in vitro. Subset noted: naive CD4+ T cells isolated by negative enrichment. The chain has TRBV7-9 and TRBJ2-7; possibly TRBD1 for D (6 bases). This TCR was sampled from an adult with COVID-19. The CDR3 coding sequence is TGTGCCAGCAGCGGAGGCCAGGGGTCCTACGAGCAGTACTTC. Its protein product is CASSGGQGSYEQYF.